The clone carrying this TCR beta chain appeared a few times. Time point in this sample: pretreatment peripheral blood. The repertoire was sequenced with immunoSEQ multiplex PCR; TCRdb's copy has only in-frame clones and lacks some. This sample has approximately 45,000 clones; roughly 80% occur once, and the top ten carry more than 1.5%. The data are from a study of PD-L1 blockade in urothelial cancer. Overall study: Blood underwent analysis 3 weeks (second dose) and 6 weeks after treatment began. Blood gave a median roughly 140,000 T cells.

Germline values: CDR1 LNHDA, CDR2 SQIVND (reference sequence). This CDR3 is built from 16 residues. With 4 bases clipped from V and 3 bases from J, the junction kept 6 bases outside the gene matches. The rearrangement links TRBV19 to TRBJ1-2; 12 bases align to TRBD1. The sequence came from a man aged 50-59 years with urothelial cancer. The sample was PBMCs, taken around atezolizumab (anti-PD-L1) treatment. Written as DNA, the CDR3 is TGTGCCAGTAGTAACTCCGGGACAGGGGGCGACTATGGCTACACCTTC. Amino acid sequence: CASSNSGTGGDYGYTF. The full variable domain, its missing parts supplied by reference TRBV19 and TRBJ1-2, is DGGITQSPKYLFRKEGQNVTLSCEQNLNHDAMYWYRQDPGQGLRLIYYSQIVNDFQKGDIAEGYSVSREKKESFPLTVTSAQKNPTAFYLCASSNSGTGGDYGYTFGSGTRLTVV.